Sequencing of this TCR beta chain was carried out in a study of cytomegalovirus exposure and HLA in healthy donors. Study at large: A subsequent analysis stated that the 95 to 150 validation repertoires were run on the same platform as the approximately 700 first-cohort repertoires.

The repertoire was sequenced with immunoSEQ multiplex PCR; TCRdb's copy has only in-frame clones and lacks some. This table has more than 300,000 clones, around 86% appearing once. The study, taken as a whole, reports: Reported performance of the classifier showed diagnosis of cytomegalovirus status with high specificity and sensitivity. While the bulk of TCR sequences proved rare, some public TCRs turned up in many donors. The study put 150 or so TCR beta chains on its list as cytomegalovirus-associated.

This clone was picked up one time. Its specificity is unknown. Other DNA variants within this sample encode the same CDR3. The CDR3 has 14 amino acids. Germline V gives CDR1 SGDLS, CDR2 YYNGEE. Trimming removed 0 bases at V and 0 bases at J, with 7 bases between. Sequenced: PBMCs. This TCR was sampled from a woman younger than 30 in good health and CMV-seronegative. The J gene is TRBJ2-7, the V gene TRBV9, with D possibly TRBD2 on 5 matching bases. The DNA for the CDR3 is TGTGCCAGCAGCGTAGGCGGGTCCTCCTACGAGCAGTACTTC. The encoded protein is CASSVGGSSYEQYF.